One sample yielded the 15 T cell receptor beta chains listed below, sequenced in a study of tumor-infiltrating lymphocytes in primary liver carcinoma. Reverse transcription of roughly 0.45 ug total RNA with a constant-region primer produced TCR beta cDNA. Employing slightly modified ARM-PCR, three nested multiplex PCR rounds were run, and these gave rise to the TCR beta libraries. A C-beta reverse primer was combined with TRBV1-TRBV30 forward primers in the first two PCR rounds, and each round had 9 to 10 cycles. TCRdb redid the calling of the multiplex PCR reads with MiXCR, one entry per CDR3 protein. The sample carries about 48,000 distinct CDR3 sequences, over 70% recorded once. Investigators took RNA and DNA out together from approximately 22-30 mg of unsorted bulk tissue. Sequencing was done on a sample of liver tumor tissue from sampling region 3. As for subset: tumor region T3, left-lateral pole. The receptors come from a middle-aged man with primary liver carcinoma and hepatitis B virus infection.

The chain joins TRBV11-1 to TRBJ2-6; D is unresolved. The germline CDR1 and CDR2 sequences are SGHAT and FQDESV (reference sequence). The CDR3 consists of 15 residues. V was cut by 11 bases and J by 0 bases, with 14 bases left in between. The CDR3 here is CASRGVGSGANVLTF. CDR3 nucleotides: TGTGCCTCCCGAGGTGTTGGCTCTGGGGCCAACGTCCTGACTTTC.

This clonotype was recorded a few times. This chain connects TRBV7-2 to TRBJ2-4, with 15 bases that match TRBD2. CDR3 length equals 17 residues. CDR1 and CDR2 from the germline V gene are SGHTA and FQGNSA. V shed 5 bases, J shed 9 bases, and the junction held 11 bases outside the gene matches. The CDR3 sequence is CASSAGLAGGQESIQYF. The CDR3 DNA sequence: TGTGCCAGCAGCGCGGGACTAGCGGGAGGTCAAGAGAGCATTCAGTACTTC.

This clonotype was counted between two and nine times. V gene TRBV7-9 combines with J gene TRBJ2-7; D unclear. This CDR3 contains 13 residues. CDR1 and CDR2 from the germline V gene are SEHNR and FQNEAQ (reference sequence). Trimming cost V 8 bases and J 2 bases, with 13 bases left between them. The CDR3 sequence: CASGRAGAYEQYF. Written as DNA, the CDR3 is TGTGCCAGCGGCCGGGCAGGTGCCTACGAGCAGTACTTC.

The chain is built from TRBV4-1 and TRBJ1-4, with 9 bases lining up with TRBD1. The CDR3 has 13 residues. Per the germline V gene, CDR1 is MGHRA and CDR2 is YSYEKL. V was clipped by 8 bases and J by 11 bases; unmatched bases: 9. CDR3 region: CASSGRGTGKLFF. The DNA of the CDR3 is TGCGCCAGCTCTGGTCGGGGGACAGGGAAACTGTTTTTT.

In regard to this clonotype: At one boundary the junction diverges from the germline segment, which might be a read error. The J gene is TRBJ1-5, the V gene TRBV7-8, with TRBD1 identical over 9 bases. Germline V CDR1 and CDR2: SGHVS, FQNEAQ. The length of the CDR3 is 15 residues. The CDR3 region is CVSRVGTGNNQPQHF. In DNA form, the CDR3 reads TGTGTCAGCCGAGTGGGGACAGGGAACAACCAGCCCCAGCATTTT.

This clonotype is medium-sized (0.01 to 0.1%) within its sample. The DNA for the CDR3 is TGTGCCAGCAGCCCTTTTAGCGGAGGCACCGGGGAGCTGTTTTTT. It translates to CASSPFSGGTGELFF. The chain couples TRBV5-4 to TRBJ2-2; perhaps TRBD2 as D (6 bases). CDR1 is SGHNT, CDR2 YYREEE, per germline (reference sequence). The length of the CDR3 is 15 residues. V was cut by 4 bases and J by 4 bases, with 14 bases left in between.

Concerning this clonotype itself: Given a much more abundant clone one base away, this may be a read error. This chain links TRBV28 with TRBJ2-7; D unresolved. This CDR3 contains 13 residues. Germline V CDR1 and CDR2: MDHEN, SYDVKM. The ends were cut back, 7 bases at V and 2 bases at J, with 12 bases in the middle. The CDR3 reads CASIKAVAYEQYF. In nucleotides, the CDR3 is TGTGCCAGCATTAAGGCAGTGGCCTACGAGCAGTACTTC.

Concerning this clonotype itself: Since no conserved phenylalanine or tryptophan closes the CDR3, a read error is the likely cause. The chain couples TRBV11-2 to TRBJ2-1; no clear D gene. This CDR3 spans 14 amino acids. From germline, CDR1 is SGHAT and CDR2 FQNNGV. CDR3 sequence reads: CTSSSAADGNEQFY. The DNA for the CDR3 is TGTACCAGCAGCTCCGCTGCAGACGGTAATGAGCAGTTCTAC.

Turning to this clonotype: This likely comes from a read error, as the CDR3 has no conserved phenylalanine or tryptophan at its end. This chain connects TRBV12-3 or TRBV12-4 to TRBJ1-1, with no clear D. The CDR3 runs to 14 residues. With 6 bases removed from V and 4 bases from J, the gap between germline ends came to 15 bases. The CDR3, as DNA: TGTGCCAGCAGCCTAGTCCATCTTAGCACTGAAGCTTTCTAT. The encoded protein is CASSLVHLSTEAFY.

A note on this clonotype: The junction and the germline gene differ at one end; a read error may be behind it. The chain employs TRBV28 and TRBJ2-5; 11 bases map to TRBD2. This CDR3 has 15 residues. CDR1 is MDHEN, CDR2 SYDVKM, per germline. The CDR3 here is CDSSSIAGGPETQYF. As DNA, the CDR3 is TGTGACAGCAGTTCCATAGCGGGAGGGCCAGAGACCCAGTACTTC.

In its sample, this clonotype was seen many times. The chain carries TRBV5-1 and TRBJ2-1; D may be TRBD2 (5 bases). The CDR3 extends over 14 amino acids. V shed 1 base and J shed 7 bases, with 12 bases lying between them. Germline V gives CDR1 SGHRS, CDR2 YFSETQ. The CDR3 reads CASSLSAGKNEQFF. The CDR3 DNA reads TGCGCCAGCAGCTTGTCGGCGGGCAAGAATGAGCAGTTCTTC. The full variable domain, its missing parts supplied by reference TRBV5-1 and TRBJ2-1, is KAGVTQTPRYLIKTRGQQVTLSCSPISGHRSVSWYQQTPGQGLQFLFEYFSETQRNKGNFPGRFSGRQFSNSRSEMNVSTLELGDSALYLCASSLSAGKNEQFFGPGTRLTVL.

This clonotype appeared a single time. One end of the junction fails to match germline, which may point to a read error. The V gene is TRBV6-5, the J gene TRBJ2-2; D is perhaps TRBD1 (6 bases). The germline CDR1 and CDR2 sequences are MNHEY and SVGAGI. The CDR3 loop spans 15 amino acids. The CDR3 DNA sequence: TGTGCCAGTAAACAGGGTACCTCGAACACCTGGGAGCTGTTTTTT. This encodes CASKQGTSNTWELFF.

The chain has TRBV29-1 and TRBJ2-3, with TRBD2 matching over 11 bases. The V and J ends lost 8 bases and 4 bases, in that order; junction bases with no gene match: 14. Germline values: CDR1 SQVTM, CDR2 ANQGSEA. The CDR3 sequence is 16 residues long. The CDR3 loop reads CSSTGTSGTISDTQYF. CDR3 nucleotide sequence: TGCAGCTCCACCGGGACTAGCGGAACCATCTCAGATACGCAGTATTTT.

Notes on this clonotype: This may stem from a read error, because a much larger clone lies one nucleotide away. V usage is TRBV21-1 and J usage is TRBJ2-7; TRBD1 was called by the table and not checked on the DNA. TRBV21-1 is described as a pseudogene. The CDR3 loop spans 13 amino acids. The CDR3 loop reads CASMQSPRYEQYF. In DNA, the CDR3 is TGTGCCAGCATGCAATCCCCCAGGTACGAGCAGTACTTC.

A word on this clonotype: Germline and junction disagree at one end, which may indicate a read error. The rearrangement joins TRBV4-1 to TRBJ1-1, with D possibly matching TRBD1 (5 bases). CDR1 and CDR2 (germline): MGHRA, YSYEKL. This CDR3 region has 15 residues. CDR3 DNA: TGCGCCAGCAGCCACCCCCAGAGATTGGACACTGAAGTTTTCTTT. Protein product: CASSHPQRLDTEVFF.